This TCR beta chain comes out of a study of blood T cell repertoires in COVID-19. As for the study in general: Some COVID-19 samples were acute and others convalescent; all came from the United States, Italy and Spain. T cells, B-cell-depleted T cells, or PBMCs provided the cDNA or gDNA that served as material.

Germline-derived CDR1 and CDR2 are SNHLY and FYNNEI. CDR3 length: 15 residues. V was shortened by 5 bases and J by 4 bases, with 17 bases between the two germline ends. The method was immunoSEQ multiplex PCR; TCRdb's version includes in-frame clones alone and lacks a portion of them. The sample lists 61,000 or so clones; under 85% were seen once. The receptor's source is a woman between 65 and 79 years old with acute or convalescent COVID-19. Sequenced: peripheral blood. The chain combines TRBV2 with TRBJ1-2; D is possibly TRBD1 (6 bases). This CDR3 reads CASSFLTADSYGYTF. CDR3 sequence (DNA): TGTGCCAGCAGTTTCCTAACCGCGGACAGCTATGGCTACACCTTC.